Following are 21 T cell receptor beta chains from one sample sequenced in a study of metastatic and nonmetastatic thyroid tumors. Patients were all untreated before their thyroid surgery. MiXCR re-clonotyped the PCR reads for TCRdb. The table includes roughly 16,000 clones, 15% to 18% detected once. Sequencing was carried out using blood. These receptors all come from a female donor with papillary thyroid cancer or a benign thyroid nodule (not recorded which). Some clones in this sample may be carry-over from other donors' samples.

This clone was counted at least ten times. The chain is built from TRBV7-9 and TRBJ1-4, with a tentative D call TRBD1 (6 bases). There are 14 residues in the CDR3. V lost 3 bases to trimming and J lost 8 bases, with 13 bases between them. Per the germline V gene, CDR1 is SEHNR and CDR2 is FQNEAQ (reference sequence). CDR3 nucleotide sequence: TGTGCCAGCAGCTTGGGGGCGGGGCCGGAAAAACTGTTTTTT. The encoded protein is CASSLGAGPEKLFF.

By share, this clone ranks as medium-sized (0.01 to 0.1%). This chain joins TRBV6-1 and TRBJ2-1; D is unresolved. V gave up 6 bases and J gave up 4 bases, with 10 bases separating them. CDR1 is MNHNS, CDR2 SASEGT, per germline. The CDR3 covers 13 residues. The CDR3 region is CASSPKSYNEQFF. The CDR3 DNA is TGTGCCAGCAGCCCCAAGAGTTACAATGAGCAGTTCTTC.

CDR3 nucleotide sequence: TGTGCTATCAGCTACGGGGGTAACTATGGCTACACCTTC. Its translation: CAISYGGNYGYTF. The chain links TRBV6-2 or TRBV6-3 to TRBJ1-2; a possible D gene is TRBD1 (5 bases). CDR3 length equals 13 residues. Germline CDR1 and CDR2: MNHEY and SVGEGT.

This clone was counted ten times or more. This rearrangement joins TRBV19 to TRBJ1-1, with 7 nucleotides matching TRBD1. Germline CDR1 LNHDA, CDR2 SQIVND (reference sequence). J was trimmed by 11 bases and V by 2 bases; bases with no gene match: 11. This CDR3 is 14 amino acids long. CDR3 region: CASSIRVEGAAAFF. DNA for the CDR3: TGTGCCAGTAGTATACGAGTTGAGGGGGCTGCGGCTTTCTTT.

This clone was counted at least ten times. Here the CDR3 DNA reads TGCAGCGTTTACGGCAGAGCGAACACTGAAGCTTTCTTT. This gives the protein CSVYGRANTEAFF. The chain employs TRBV29-1 and TRBJ1-1; D is ambiguous. The ends were cut back, 5 bases at V and 1 base at J, with 11 bases in the middle. Germline-derived CDR1 and CDR2 are SQVTM and ANQGSEA. The CDR3 loop spans 13 amino acids.

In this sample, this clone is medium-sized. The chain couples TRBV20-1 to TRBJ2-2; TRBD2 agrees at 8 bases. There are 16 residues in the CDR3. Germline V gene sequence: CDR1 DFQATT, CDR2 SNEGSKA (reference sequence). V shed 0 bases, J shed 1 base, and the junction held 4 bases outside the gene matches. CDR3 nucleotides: TGCAGTGCTAGAGATTGGACTAGCCTGAACACCGGGGAGCTGTTTTTT. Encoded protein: CSARDWTSLNTGELFF.

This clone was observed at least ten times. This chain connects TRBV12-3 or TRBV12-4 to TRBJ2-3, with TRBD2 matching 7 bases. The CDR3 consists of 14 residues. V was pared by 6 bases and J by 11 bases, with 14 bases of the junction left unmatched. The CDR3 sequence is CASSRREGLLGQYF. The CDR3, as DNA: TGTGCCAGCAGCCGAAGGGAGGGCCTGCTTGGGCAGTATTTT.

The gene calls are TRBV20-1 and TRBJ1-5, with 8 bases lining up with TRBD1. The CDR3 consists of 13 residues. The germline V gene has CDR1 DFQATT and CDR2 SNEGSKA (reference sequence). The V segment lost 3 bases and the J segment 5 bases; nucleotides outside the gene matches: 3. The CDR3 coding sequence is TGCAGTGCTAGGGACAGGGAATATCAGCCCCAGCATTTT. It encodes CSARDREYQPQHF.

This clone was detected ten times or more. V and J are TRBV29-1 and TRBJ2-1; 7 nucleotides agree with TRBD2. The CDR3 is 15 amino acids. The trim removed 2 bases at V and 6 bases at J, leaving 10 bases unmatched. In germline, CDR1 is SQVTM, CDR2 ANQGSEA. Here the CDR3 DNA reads TGCAGCGTTGAAAGGTTGCGGGAGATCAGCAATGAGCAGTTCTTC. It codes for CSVERLREISNEQFF.

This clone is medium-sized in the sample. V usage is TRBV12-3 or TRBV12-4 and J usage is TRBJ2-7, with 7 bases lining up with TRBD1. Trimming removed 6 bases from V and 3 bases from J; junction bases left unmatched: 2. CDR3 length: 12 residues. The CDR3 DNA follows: TGTGCCAGCAGGGCAGGGGGCTACGAGCAGTACTTC. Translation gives CASRAGGYEQYF.

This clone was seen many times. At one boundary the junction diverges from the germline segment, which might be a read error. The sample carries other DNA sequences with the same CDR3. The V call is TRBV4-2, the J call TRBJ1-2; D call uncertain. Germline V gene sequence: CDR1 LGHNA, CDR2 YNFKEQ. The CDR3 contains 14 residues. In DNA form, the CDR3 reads TGTGCCAGCAGGCCCCCGGGAGTTAACTATGGCTATACCTTC. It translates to CASRPPGVNYGYTF.

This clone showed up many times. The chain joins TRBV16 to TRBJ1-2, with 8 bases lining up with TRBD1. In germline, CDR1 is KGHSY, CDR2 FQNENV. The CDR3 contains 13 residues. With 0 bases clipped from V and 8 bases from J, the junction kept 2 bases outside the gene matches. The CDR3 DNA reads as TGTGCCAGCAGCCAATCCTCAGGGGGCGGCTACACCTTC. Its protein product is CASSQSSGGGYTF. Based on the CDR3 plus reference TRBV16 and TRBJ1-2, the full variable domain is GEEVAQTPKHLVRGEGQKAKLYCAPIKGHSYVFWYQQVLKNEFKFLISFQNENVFDETGMPKERFSAKCLPNSPCSLEIQATKLEDSAVYFCASSQSSGGGYTFGSGTRLTVV.

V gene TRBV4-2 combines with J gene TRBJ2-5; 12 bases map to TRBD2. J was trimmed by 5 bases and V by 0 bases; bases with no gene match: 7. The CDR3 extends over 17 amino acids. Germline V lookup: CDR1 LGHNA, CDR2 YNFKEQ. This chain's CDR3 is CASSQDPTSGGWETQYF. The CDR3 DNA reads TGTGCCAGCAGCCAAGACCCGACTAGCGGGGGCTGGGAGACCCAGTACTTC.

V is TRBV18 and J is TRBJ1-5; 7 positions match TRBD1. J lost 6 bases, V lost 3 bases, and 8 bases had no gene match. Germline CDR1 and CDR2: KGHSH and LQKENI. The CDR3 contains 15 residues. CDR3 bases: TGTGCCAGCTCACCCACAGGGGTTCAAGGTCAGCCCCAGCATTTT. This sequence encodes CASSPTGVQGQPQHF.

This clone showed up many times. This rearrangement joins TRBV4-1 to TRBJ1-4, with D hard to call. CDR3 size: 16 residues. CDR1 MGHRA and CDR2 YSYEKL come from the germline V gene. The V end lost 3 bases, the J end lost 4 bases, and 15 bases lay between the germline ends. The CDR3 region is CASSQEGATLNEKLFF. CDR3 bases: TGCGCCAGCAGCCAGGAAGGTGCAACCCTTAATGAAAAACTGTTTTTT.

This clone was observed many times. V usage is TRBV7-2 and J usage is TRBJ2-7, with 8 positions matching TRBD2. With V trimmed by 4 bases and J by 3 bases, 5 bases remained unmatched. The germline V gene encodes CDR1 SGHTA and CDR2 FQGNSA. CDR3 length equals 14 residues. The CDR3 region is CASSSRGGFYEQYF. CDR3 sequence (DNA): TGTGCCAGCAGCTCACGGGGGGGCTTCTACGAGCAGTACTTC.

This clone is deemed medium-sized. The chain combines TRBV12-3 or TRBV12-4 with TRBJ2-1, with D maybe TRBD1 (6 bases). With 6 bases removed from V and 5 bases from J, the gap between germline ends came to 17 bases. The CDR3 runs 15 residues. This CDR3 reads CASRSSGGRNNEQFF. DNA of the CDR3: TGTGCCAGCAGATCCTCTGGGGGCAGGAACAATGAGCAGTTCTTC.

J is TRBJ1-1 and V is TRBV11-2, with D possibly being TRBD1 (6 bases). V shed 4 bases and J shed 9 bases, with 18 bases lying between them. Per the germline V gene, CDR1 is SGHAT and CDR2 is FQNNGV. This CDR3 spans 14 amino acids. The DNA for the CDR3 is TGTGCCAGCAGCTCCGGGACAACGAGGGAAAAAGCTTTCTTT. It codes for CASSSGTTREKAFF.

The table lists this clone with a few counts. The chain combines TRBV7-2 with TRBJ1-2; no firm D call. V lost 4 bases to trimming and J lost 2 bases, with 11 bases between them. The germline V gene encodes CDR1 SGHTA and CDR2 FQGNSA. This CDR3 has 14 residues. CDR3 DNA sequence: TGTGCCAGCAGCTCTTTCGACACCAACTATGGCTACACCTTC. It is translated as CASSSFDTNYGYTF.

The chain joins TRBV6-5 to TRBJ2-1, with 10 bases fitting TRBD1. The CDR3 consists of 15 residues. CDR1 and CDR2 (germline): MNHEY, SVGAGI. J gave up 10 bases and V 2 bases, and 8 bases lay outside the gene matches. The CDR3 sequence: CASSYHGTGVKEQFF. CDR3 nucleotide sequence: TGTGCCAGCAGTTACCATGGGACAGGGGTTAAGGAGCAGTTCTTC.

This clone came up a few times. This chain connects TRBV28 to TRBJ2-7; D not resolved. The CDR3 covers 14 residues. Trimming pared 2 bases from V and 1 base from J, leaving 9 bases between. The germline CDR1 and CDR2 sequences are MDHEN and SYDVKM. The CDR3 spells CASSLVDVSYEQYF. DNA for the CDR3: TGTGCCAGCAGTTTAGTGGACGTGTCCTACGAGCAGTACTTC.